This TCR beta chain was documented in a study of shared clonotypes between healthy human individuals (dated by TCRdb to 2019 to 2021). Turning to the overall study: The cohort comprised a couple of women and three men aged 18 to 49 years. Per donor, three plates each were used for CD4 naive and CD4 memory, two for CD8 naive, and one for CD8 memory. Blood TCR repertoires of a handful of healthy adults were deeply sequenced to estimate repertoire size and the extent of clonotype sharing between individuals. To increase sequencing depth and limit assay-specific biases, different laboratories used diverse techniques to prepare libraries and sequence TCR repertoires. Between about 0.85 and 10 billion PBMCs per donor were obtained by leukapheresis.

Broad study findings and their caveats: Clonotypes shared by all four sorted-subset donors showed higher generation probabilities than non-shared clonotypes. Based on pairwise subsampling, the degree of clonotype sharing among donors was expected to be affected by sequencing depth. Rarefaction of sorted-subset datasets indicated incomplete sequencing despite the large sequencing depth. The small number of donors limited the genetic and exposure-history diversity represented. Only blood was sampled, and tissue TCR repertoires likely differ from those in blood. Estimated clonotype richness was generally larger for naive than for memory subsets. Sharing across a few donors was observed for around 4.8% of naive CD4, under 4% of naive CD8, about 2.5% of memory CD4, and about 0.4% of memory CD8 clonotypes.

Of note for this clone: Its antigen is not yet known. Sequence at one end of the junction differs from germline and may be a read error.

The donors were healthy, HIV-negative adults with no recently reported acute infections or vaccinations. Every donor was a Caucasian adult living in Nashville, Tennessee, USA. Magnetic negative selection was used to enrich CD4+ T cells, after which naive cells were positively selected on CD45RA and the negative fraction became the memory subset. After blood collection by leukapheresis, PBMCs were isolated using Ficoll-Histopaque density gradient centrifugation and then cryopreserved in the vapor phase of liquid nitrogen. Purity and quantity of every magnetically sorted T cell population were checked by analytical flow cytometry. Genomic DNA was isolated from every sorted fraction and measured by UV absorbance on a Nanodrop 2000c. Using the deep immunoSEQ assay, multiplex PCR amplified TCR CDR3 regions from genomic DNA. Extracted genomic DNA from each cell subset was distributed evenly across all wells of several immunoSEQ 96-well plates, and each plate was treated as a replicate. For sorted subsets, about 200 ng genomic DNA, equal to 30,000 to 35,000 T cell genomes, was loaded into each replicate PCR. The purified libraries were quantified using a Qubit 3.0 fluorometer, sized with a Bioanalyzer 2100, and then quantified again using the KAPA Library Quantification kit. Every immunoSEQ 96-well plate was sequenced on a separate single-read 150-cycle Illumina NextSeq 550 flow cell. Regarding the original processing steps: Because only junctional sequences without quality scores were contained in the immunoSEQ output, filtering matching that applied to full-length reads could not be performed. Sequences were annotated with PyIR, a Python wrapper for IgBLAST v1.9, and V/J genes and CDR3 were assigned using IMGT germline references. Reads were filtered out if the reads had weak V/J assignments (E-value above 1e-6), no CDR3, stop codons, out-of-frame junctions, or ambiguous translated residues. V3J clonotypes were defined by identical inferred V gene, J gene, and CDR3 amino acid sequence. Percentage overlap between repertoires was calculated by dividing the number of shared unique clonotypes by the size of the smaller repertoire. Repertoire richness was assessed with RTK rarefaction, the Chao1 estimator, and Recon v2.1 estimates of unobserved clonotypes. Generation probabilities were computed with OLGA for all TCRbeta clonotypes obtained by the gDNA method from a handful of donors. TCRdb took this table from immuneACCESS and kept in-frame rearrangements with V and J called. Such tables lack part of the clones; where checked against another copy, unresolved V genes explain under half of the gap, and the rest is unexplained. V, J and clone size are taken as reported in that table, and D and trimming were inferred from the DNA itself. This sample holds around 2.3 million clones; approximately 94% were observed only once. The ten largest clones add up to roughly 0.13% of the sample.

Reading the germline V gene gives CDR1 MNHNS and CDR2 SASEGT. The CDR3 covers 12 residues, taking in both the cysteine and the phenylalanine. The retained sequence is limited to the CDR3, 36 bases, with the frame set at the first base. The chain couples TRBV6-1 to TRBJ2-7; the central 7 bases match TRBD2. The sample consisted of naive CD4+ T cells sorted from blood. The sample's cell subset or site label is to be understood as: CD45RA+ positively selected. The receptor was derived from a man in his late teens or twenties in good health. At the DNA level, the sequence is TGTGCCAGCAGCTTCAGTAGGCTAGCGGACCACTTC. This encodes CASSFSRLADHF.